This TCR beta chain originates from a study of CXCR3-negative and CXCR3-positive naive CD8 T cells. Findings of the study overall: Whereas memory cells differed, naive CXCR3-negative and CXCR3-positive cells shared similar TRBV-TRBJ usage. Diversity ran similarly high across both naive subsets but far lower in memory CD8+ cells.

UMI-labeled TRB cDNA libraries were prepared by 5' RACE. TCRdb re-called the 5' RACE reads and shows each CDR3 protein once, DNA omitted. Its clone listing holds 3,000 to 4,500 distinct CDR3 sequences. Comment on this clonotype: The antigen is undetermined.

Germline CDR1 and CDR2: KGHSH and LQKENI. The CDR3 runs 17 residues. A CD45RO-CCR7+CD27+CD95- profile was what naive CD8+ T cells displayed. This sequence was found in a human donor in good health. Some clones in this sample may be carry-over from other donors' samples. The source material was naive CXCR3- CD8+ T cells from blood. Subset noted: CD45RO-CCR7+CD27+CD95- naive CD8+ T cells lacking CXCR3 (TNR3-). V and J are TRBV18 and TRBJ2-3; TCRdb's D call of TRBD2 is untestable without DNA. The CDR3 region is CASSPGVKSGGTDTQYF.